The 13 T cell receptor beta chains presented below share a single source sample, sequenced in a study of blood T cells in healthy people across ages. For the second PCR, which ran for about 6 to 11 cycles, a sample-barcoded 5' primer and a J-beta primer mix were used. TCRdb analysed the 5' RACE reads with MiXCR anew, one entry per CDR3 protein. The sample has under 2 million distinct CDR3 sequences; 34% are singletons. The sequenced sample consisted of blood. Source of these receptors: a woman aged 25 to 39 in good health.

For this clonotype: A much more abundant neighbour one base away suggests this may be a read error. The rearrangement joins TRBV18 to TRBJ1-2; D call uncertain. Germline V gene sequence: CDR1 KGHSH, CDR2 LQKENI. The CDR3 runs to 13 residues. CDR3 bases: TGTGCCGGCTCAGCAGTGGGTGGCTATGGCTACACCTTC. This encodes CAGSAVGGYGYTF. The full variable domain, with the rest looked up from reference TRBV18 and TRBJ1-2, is NAGVMQNPRHLVRRRGQEARLRCSPMKGHSHVYWYRQLPEEGLKFMVYLQKENIIDESGMPKERFSAEFPKEGPSILRIQQVVRGDSAAYFCAGSAVGGYGYTFGSGTRLTVV.

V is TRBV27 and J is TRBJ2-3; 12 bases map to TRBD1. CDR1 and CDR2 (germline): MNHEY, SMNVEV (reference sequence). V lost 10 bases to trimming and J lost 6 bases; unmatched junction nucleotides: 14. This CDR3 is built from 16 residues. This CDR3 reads CATSSAGTGGWDTQYF. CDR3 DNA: TGTGCCACCTCATCCGCCGGGACAGGGGGCTGGGATACGCAGTATTTT.

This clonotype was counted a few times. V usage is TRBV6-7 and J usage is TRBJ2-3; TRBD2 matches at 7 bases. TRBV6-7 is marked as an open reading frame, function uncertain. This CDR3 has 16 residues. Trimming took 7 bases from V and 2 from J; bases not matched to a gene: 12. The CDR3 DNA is TGTGCCAGCAATCCCTCGGCCGGGACTACCACAGATACGCAGTATTTT. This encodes CASNPSAGTTTDTQYF.

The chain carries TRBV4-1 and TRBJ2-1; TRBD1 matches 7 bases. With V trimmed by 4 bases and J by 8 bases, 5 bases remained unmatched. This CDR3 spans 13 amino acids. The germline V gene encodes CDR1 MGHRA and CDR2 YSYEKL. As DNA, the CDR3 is TGCGCCAGCAGCCTCCGGGACAGTGATGAGCAGTTCTTC. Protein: CASSLRDSDEQFF.

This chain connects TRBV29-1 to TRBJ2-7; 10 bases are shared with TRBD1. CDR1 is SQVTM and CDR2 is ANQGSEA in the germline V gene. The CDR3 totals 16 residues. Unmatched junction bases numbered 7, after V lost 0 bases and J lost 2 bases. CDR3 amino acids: CSVEDPGQGYPYEQYF. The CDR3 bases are TGCAGCGTTGAAGATCCGGGACAGGGGTATCCCTACGAGCAGTACTTC.

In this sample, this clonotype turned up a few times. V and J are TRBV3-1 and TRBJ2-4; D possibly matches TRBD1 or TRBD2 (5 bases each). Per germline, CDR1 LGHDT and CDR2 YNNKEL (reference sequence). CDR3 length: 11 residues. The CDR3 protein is CSSGGGNIQYF. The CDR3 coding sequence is TGTTCGAGTGGGGGTGGAAACATTCAGTACTTC.

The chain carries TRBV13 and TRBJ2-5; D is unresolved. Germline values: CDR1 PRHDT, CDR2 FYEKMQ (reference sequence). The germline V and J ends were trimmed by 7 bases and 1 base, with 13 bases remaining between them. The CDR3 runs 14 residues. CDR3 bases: TGTGCCAGCAACCGTCGGAGCATCCAAGAGACCCAGTACTTC. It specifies CASNRRSIQETQYF. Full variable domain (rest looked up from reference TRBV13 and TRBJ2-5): AAGVIQSPRHLIKEKRETATLKCYPIPRHDTVYWYQQGPGQDPQFLISFYEKMQSDKGSIPDRFSAQQFSDYHSELNMSSLELGDSALYFCASNRRSIQETQYFGPGTRLLVL.

This CDR3 reads CASSPEGPTNEKLFF. The CDR3 DNA follows: TGTGCCAGCAGCCCGGAAGGCCCAACTAATGAAAAACTGTTTTTT. The chain combines TRBV2 with TRBJ1-4; D call uncertain. This CDR3 spans 15 amino acids. The germline V gene encodes CDR1 SNHLY and CDR2 FYNNEI. Trimming stripped 6 bases from V and 0 bases from J, with 11 bases between.

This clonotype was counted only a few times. Written as DNA, the CDR3 is TGTGCCAGCAGCCCCGCCAGGGCATCTTTCTATGGCTACACCTTC. It is translated as CASSPARASFYGYTF. This chain uses TRBV28 with TRBJ1-2; maybe TRBD1 (5 bases). With 6 bases removed from V and 4 bases from J, the gap between germline ends came to 18 bases. CDR1 MDHEN and CDR2 SYDVKM come from the germline V gene. The length of the CDR3 is 15 residues.

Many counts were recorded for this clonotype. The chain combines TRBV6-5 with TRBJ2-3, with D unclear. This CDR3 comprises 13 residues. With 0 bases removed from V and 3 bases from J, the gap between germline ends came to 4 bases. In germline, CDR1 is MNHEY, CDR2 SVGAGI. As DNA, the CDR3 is TGTGCCAGCAGTTACTCGAATACAGATACGCAGTATTTT. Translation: CASSYSNTDTQYF.

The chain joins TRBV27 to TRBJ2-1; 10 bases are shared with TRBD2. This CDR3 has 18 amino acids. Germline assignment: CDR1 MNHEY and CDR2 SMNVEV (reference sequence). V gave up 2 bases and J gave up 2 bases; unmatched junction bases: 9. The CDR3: CASSLTSGTSVPYNEQFF. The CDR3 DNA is TGTGCCAGCAGTTTAACTAGCGGGACATCCGTTCCCTACAATGAGCAGTTCTTC.

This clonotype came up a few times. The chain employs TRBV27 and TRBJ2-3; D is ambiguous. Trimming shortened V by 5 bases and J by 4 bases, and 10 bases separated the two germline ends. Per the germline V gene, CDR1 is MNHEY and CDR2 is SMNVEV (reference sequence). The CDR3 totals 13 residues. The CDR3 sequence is CASSLIAPDTQYF. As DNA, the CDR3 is TGTGCCAGCAGTCTAATTGCTCCAGATACGCAGTATTTT.

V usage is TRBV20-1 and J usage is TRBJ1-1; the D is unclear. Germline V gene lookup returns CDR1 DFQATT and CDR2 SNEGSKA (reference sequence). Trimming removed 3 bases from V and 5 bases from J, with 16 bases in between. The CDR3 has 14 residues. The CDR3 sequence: CSASSGGLDTEAFF. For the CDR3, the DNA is TGCAGTGCTAGCTCCGGAGGGCTCGATACTGAAGCTTTCTTT.